Listed here are 8 T cell receptor beta chains from one sample, sequenced in a study of blood T cell repertoires in COVID-19 (dated by TCRdb to 2018 to 2020). Libraries came from the immunoSEQ multiplex PCR assay. Sourced from immuneACCESS, this table was stored by TCRdb with only in-frame sequences that have V and J called. A share of the clones is absent; for the studies checked, an unresolved V gene accounts for under half, and the remainder has no known explanation. The sample table contains some 310,000 clones; only one count was recorded for around 90% of them. The ten largest account for about 1% of the sample. The sequenced sample consisted of peripheral blood. These receptors all stem from a middle-aged woman with COVID-19, enrolled during active disease.

This clone was counted only a few times. The rearrangement uses TRBV9 and TRBJ2-4; 7 bases agree with TRBD2. V dropped 0 bases and J dropped 0; count of bases not matched to a gene: 15. Germline-derived CDR1 and CDR2 are SGDLS and YYNGEE. The CDR3 is 20 amino acids. As DNA, the CDR3 is TGTGCCAGCAGCGTAGAACCCTCCTGGGGGGGGGAGATAGCCAAAAACATTCAGTACTTC. As protein: CASSVEPSWGGEIAKNIQYF.

The CDR3 nucleotides read TGTGCCAGCAGTTTACGTTCACCACAGGGGGCTGGCTATGGCTACACCTTC. Translating gives CASSLRSPQGAGYGYTF. The rearrangement joins TRBV27 to TRBJ1-2; 9 nucleotides match TRBD1. The trim removed 2 bases at V and 4 bases at J, leaving 11 bases unmatched. Germline assignment: CDR1 MNHEY and CDR2 SMNVEV (reference sequence). The CDR3 runs 17 residues.

The V call is TRBV6-2 or TRBV6-3, the J call TRBJ2-5, with 12 nucleotides matching TRBD1. This CDR3 is 19 amino acids long. With V trimmed by 2 bases and J by 0 bases, 10 bases remained unmatched. Germline CDR1 MNHEY, CDR2 SVGEGT. The CDR3 sequence is CASSYPGTGGWEDQETQYF. In DNA form, the CDR3 reads TGTGCCAGCAGTTACCCCGGGACAGGGGGCTGGGAAGACCAAGAGACCCAGTACTTC.

The genes are TRBV19 and TRBJ2-1; 7 bases align to TRBD2. In germline, CDR1 is LNHDA, CDR2 SQIVND (reference sequence). There are 15 residues in the CDR3. V lost 5 bases to trimming and J lost 0 bases; unmatched junction nucleotides: 4. The CDR3 DNA reads as TGTGCCAGTAGTTTCGGCGGGAGCTCCTACAATGAGCAGTTCTTC. Residues: CASSFGGSSYNEQFF.

This sequence joins TRBV11-2 and TRBJ2-7, with D unresolved. The CDR3 spans 14 residues. The ends were cut back, 2 bases at V and 2 bases at J, with 10 bases in the middle. The germline V gene encodes CDR1 SGHAT and CDR2 FQNNGV. As DNA, the CDR3 is TGTGCCAGCAGCTTACGCACCGGTACCTACGAGCAGTACTTC. Translation gives CASSLRTGTYEQYF.

The genes are TRBV6-2 or TRBV6-3 and TRBJ2-5; 7 bases align to TRBD2. CDR1 and CDR2 from the germline V gene are MNHEY and SVGEGT. The J segment lost 2 bases and the V segment lost 2 bases, leaving 5 bases of the junction unmatched. CDR3 length: 15 residues. CDR3 in DNA: TGTGCCAGCAGTTACGTCTCCGGGGGGCAAGAGACCCAGTACTTC. Protein sequence: CASSYVSGGQETQYF.

The rearrangement uses TRBV4-3 and TRBJ2-5; D possibly corresponds to TRBD2 (6 bases). The CDR3 totals 15 residues. V lost 1 base, J lost 5 bases, and 14 bases lay in between. In germline, CDR1 is LGHNA, CDR2 YSLEER. This CDR3 is CASSQGALGGETQYF. The CDR3 DNA sequence: TGCGCCAGCAGCCAAGGGGCCCTAGGAGGGGAGACCCAGTACTTC.

This sequence joins TRBV7-8 and TRBJ1-2; tentatively, D is TRBD1 (5 bases). The CDR3 has 16 amino acids. Trimming stripped 5 bases from V and 3 bases from J, with 19 bases between. The germline gives CDR1 SGHVS, CDR2 FQNEAQ. The CDR3 DNA follows: TGTGCCAGCAGCGTTCGTGAGCGGGGCCGGGACTATGGCTACACCTTC. It yields the protein CASSVRERGRDYGYTF.